This TCR beta chain was identified in a study of metastatic and nonmetastatic thyroid tumors (TCRdb year 2020). In the study overall: Repertoires were compared across peripheral blood and tumor or nodule tissue samples from malignant and benign thyroid patients.

Overall study results and their limits: In both blood and tumor samples, TCR beta diversity was reported to be significantly higher in malignant tumors than in benign nodules.

Before undergoing thyroid surgery, none of the patients had been given any kind of treatment. Patient clinical samples collected from the early 2010s to the late 2010s were retrospectively analysed using T-cell receptor beta sequencing. To prepare the library, PCR was applied. Reads for this sample came from an Illumina HiSeq 4000. High-throughput sequencing was used to profile the TCR beta-chain CDR3 region of each patient. The published analysis was carried out like this. Drawing on CDR3 differences between clinicopathological groups, the researchers built a classifier meant to tell apart patients with distant-metastatic papillary thyroid cancer. The Shannon index was used to assess repertoire diversity, and the Morisita-Horn index was used to assess tumor-blood repertoire similarity. The public reads were reprocessed in TCRdb via fastp at Q25 and MiXCR, keeping in-frame beta chains. V and J calls and clone size were set by TCRdb, not the authors. The sample table contains roughly 41,000 clones; only one count was recorded for around 16% of them. The ten largest clonotypes hold 3.8% of the sample.

In this sample, this clone turned up many times. Its target antigen remains unknown. One base away there is no much larger clone; base qualities are not given. The V and J ends are trimmed by 0 bases and 6 bases, leaving 11 bases between them. The germline V gene encodes CDR1 MGHRA and CDR2 YSYEKL. Reading from cysteine to phenylalanine, the CDR3 counts 15 amino acids. Only the CDR3 part of the read is kept: 45 bases, read in frame from the first base. The chain is made from TRBV4-1 and TRBJ2-2, with a tentative D gene TRBD1 over 6 matching bases. The TCR was taken from a female donor with papillary thyroid cancer or a benign thyroid nodule (not recorded which). Some clones in this sample may be carry-over from other donors' samples. The sequenced sample was blood. The DNA sequence reads TGCGCCAGCAGCCAAGAAGGCACAGGGTCCGGGGAGCTGTTTTTT. It specifies CASSQEGTGSGELFF.